This is a list of T cell receptor beta chains from one sample in a study of T cell responses to AZD1222 COVID-19 vaccine. Clones were read by immunoSEQ multiplex PCR, and TCRdb kept only the in-frame ones, dropping some. The sample records about 170,000 clones, more than 90% being singletons. The sequencing used peripheral blood, collected on day 0 of AZD1222 vaccination. These receptors originate from an adult in good health. CDR3s include the opening cysteine and the closing phenylalanine or tryptophan. A D gene is named only where the DNA matches it firmly. Expanded clones get a size class; other rows say once, few or many, or leave the size out.

clone size: NA; D gene: NA; V gene: TRBV5-1; J gene: TRBJ2-2; CDR3 DNA: TGCGCCAGCAGCAGGGCCGGGGAGCTGTTTTTT; CDR3 protein: CASSRAGELFF
clone size: NA; D gene: NA; V gene: TRBV4-1; J gene: TRBJ1-5; CDR3 DNA: TGCGCCAGCAGCCAAGATGGGGGGGGCAGGACGAATCAGCCCCAGCATTTT; CDR3 protein: CASSQDGGGRTNQPQHF
clone size: once; D gene: NA; V gene: TRBV12-5; J gene: TRBJ1-1; CDR3 DNA: TGTGCTAGTGGTTTGAGTCAGAAAGCTTTCTTT; CDR3 protein: CASGLSQKAFF
clone size: NA; D gene: TRBD1; V gene: TRBV27; J gene: TRBJ1-1; CDR3 DNA: TGTGCCAGCAGCACGGGGACAGGGGGCGGGACGACTGAAGCTTTCTTT; CDR3 protein: CASSTGTGGGTTEAFF
clone size: NA; D gene: NA; V gene: TRBV27; J gene: TRBJ1-2; CDR3 DNA: TGTGCCAGCAGTTTAGGCTTACCAGGGTTCCAGTATGGCTACACCTTC; CDR3 protein: CASSLGLPGFQYGYTF
clone size: NA; D gene: NA; V gene: TRBV11-2; J gene: TRBJ2-7; CDR3 DNA: TGTGCCAGCAGGACCCGGACTACCCCGCCCTACGAGCAGTACTTC; CDR3 protein: CASRTRTTPPYEQYF
clone size: NA; D gene: TRBD2; V gene: TRBV3-1/TRBV3-2; J gene: TRBJ2-5; CDR3 DNA: TGTGCCAGCAGCCTGTGGGCGGGAGTTGAGACCCAGTACTTC; CDR3 protein: CASSLWAGVETQYF
clone size: NA; D gene: TRBD2; V gene: TRBV5-4; J gene: TRBJ2-7; CDR3 DNA: TGTGCCAGCAGCTTGGGGACTAGCTCCTACGAGCAGTACTTC; CDR3 protein: CASSLGTSSYEQYF
clone size: few; D gene: NA; V gene: TRBV2; J gene: TRBJ2-7; CDR3 DNA: TGTGCCAGCAGTGAAGACCATACCTCCTACGAGCAGTACTTC; CDR3 protein: CASSEDHTSYEQYF
clone size: NA; D gene: TRBD2; V gene: TRBV6-5; J gene: TRBJ2-7; CDR3 DNA: TGTGCCACCACAACGGGGGGGCCGCCTTCCTACGAGCAGTACTTC; CDR3 protein: CATTTGGPPSYEQYF
clone size: NA; D gene: NA; V gene: TRBV30; J gene: TRBJ1-1; CDR3 DNA: TGTGCCTGGTCGACAGCCGGTCACACTGAAGCTTTCTTT; CDR3 protein: CAWSTAGHTEAFF
clone size: NA; D gene: NA; V gene: TRBV6-5; J gene: TRBJ2-1; CDR3 DNA: TGTGCCAGCAGGGTGGACCAAACGTCAGCCAATGAGCAGTTCTTC; CDR3 protein: CASRVDQTSANEQFF
clone size: NA; D gene: NA; V gene: TRBV29-1; J gene: TRBJ1-1; CDR3 DNA: TGCGGTACGATGGCAGGAACCACTGAAGCTTTCTTT; CDR3 protein: CGTMAGTTEAFF
clone size: NA; D gene: NA; V gene: TRBV7-8; J gene: TRBJ2-2; CDR3 DNA: TGTGCCAGCATCAAGACTAGACCGAACACCGGGGAGCTGTTTTTT; CDR3 protein: CASIKTRPNTGELFF
clone size: NA; D gene: TRBD1; V gene: TRBV28; J gene: TRBJ1-2; CDR3 DNA: TGTGCCAGCAGTCCCGCTCCGGGACAGGGGAACTATGGCTACACCTTC; CDR3 protein: CASSPAPGQGNYGYTF
clone size: once; D gene: TRBD1; V gene: TRBV27; J gene: TRBJ1-1; CDR3 DNA: TGTGCCAGCAGTTCCCCGGAGGGGGCCACTGAAGCTTTCTTT; CDR3 protein: CASSSPEGATEAFF
clone size: NA; D gene: TRBD1; V gene: TRBV11-2; J gene: TRBJ2-1; CDR3 DNA: TGTGCCAGCAGCAAACGGACAGGGGGCAATGAGCAGTTCTTC; CDR3 protein: CASSKRTGGNEQFF
clone size: NA; D gene: NA; V gene: TRBV20-1; J gene: TRBJ2-7; CDR3 DNA: TGCAGTGCTAGTAAGGGACAAGCCTACGAGCAGTACTTC; CDR3 protein: CSASKGQAYEQYF
clone size: once; D gene: NA; V gene: TRBV27; J gene: TRBJ1-6; CDR3 DNA: TGTGCCAGCAGTCCCCGTGGAGCTTTCTATAATTCACCCCTCCACTTT; CDR3 protein: CASSPRGAFYNSPLHF
clone size: NA; D gene: NA; V gene: TRBV11-2; J gene: TRBJ2-7; CDR3 DNA: TGTGCCAGCAGACCTATCCTGCGGGGCTACGAGCAGTACTTC; CDR3 protein: CASRPILRGYEQYF
clone size: NA; D gene: NA; V gene: TRBV11-3; J gene: TRBJ2-1; CDR3 DNA: TGTGCCAGCAGCTTCAGAGGGGACACCAATGAGCAGTTCTTC; CDR3 protein: CASSFRGDTNEQFF
clone size: NA; D gene: NA; V gene: TRBV9; J gene: TRBJ1-1; CDR3 DNA: TGTGCCAGCAGCGTAGCCCGGGGCATCAGAGGAACTGAAGCTTTCTTT; CDR3 protein: CASSVARGIRGTEAFF
clone size: NA; D gene: NA; V gene: TRBV11-2; J gene: TRBJ2-3; CDR3 DNA: TGTGCCAGCAGCTTAGTGTGGGCTGACAGCAACACAGATACGCAGTATTTT; CDR3 protein: CASSLVWADSNTDTQYF
clone size: NA; D gene: NA; V gene: TRBV10-3; J gene: TRBJ2-1; CDR3 DNA: TGTGCCATCAGCATGGACCGGTGGGCCAATGAGCAGTTCTTC; CDR3 protein: CAISMDRWANEQFF
clone size: NA; D gene: NA; V gene: TRBV12-3/TRBV12-4; J gene: TRBJ2-3; CDR3 DNA: TGTGCCAGCAGTTTTGTAGCAGATACGCAGTATTTT; CDR3 protein: CASSFVADTQYF
clone size: once; D gene: NA; V gene: TRBV2; J gene: TRBJ2-7; CDR3 DNA: TGTGCCAGTACCGAGGGCAGTAAATCCTACGAGCAGTACTTC; CDR3 protein: CASTEGSKSYEQYF
clone size: NA; D gene: NA; V gene: TRBV20-1; J gene: TRBJ1-3; CDR3 DNA: TGCAGTGCAGGGATAGGAAACACCATATATTTT; CDR3 protein: CSAGIGNTIYF
clone size: NA; D gene: NA; V gene: TRBV5-4; J gene: TRBJ1-6; CDR3 DNA: TGTGCCAGCAGCTTGCAGGACGGGGGAAATTCACCCCTCCACTTT; CDR3 protein: CASSLQDGGNSPLHF
clone size: NA; D gene: NA; V gene: TRBV9; J gene: TRBJ1-3; CDR3 DNA: TGTGCCAGCAGCGTAGAAGCTGGTCTAGGCTCTGGAAACACCATATATTTT; CDR3 protein: CASSVEAGLGSGNTIYF
clone size: NA; D gene: TRBD1; V gene: TRBV7-2; J gene: TRBJ1-6; CDR3 DNA: TGTGCCAGCAGCGACAGGGCTCCCTATTCACCCCTCCACTTT; CDR3 protein: CASSDRAPYSPLHF
clone size: NA; D gene: NA; V gene: TRBV7-9; J gene: TRBJ1-4; CDR3 DNA: TGTGCCAGCAGCTTAGGAGGTGAAAAACTGTTTTTT; CDR3 protein: CASSLGGEKLFF
clone size: NA; D gene: NA; V gene: TRBV7-8; J gene: TRBJ1-6; CDR3 DNA: TGTGCCAGCAGGTCCGGGACGGTGGATTCACCCCTCCACTTT; CDR3 protein: CASRSGTVDSPLHF
clone size: NA; D gene: NA; V gene: TRBV7-2; J gene: TRBJ2-3; CDR3 DNA: TGTGCCAGCAGCTTGGGGGCTAGCGCGGTAGATACGCAGTATTTT; CDR3 protein: CASSLGASAVDTQYF
clone size: NA; D gene: NA; V gene: TRBV6-1; J gene: TRBJ2-3; CDR3 DNA: TGTGCCAGCAGTGAAGGAAATACGCAGTATTTT; CDR3 protein: CASSEGNTQYF
clone size: NA; D gene: TRBD1; V gene: TRBV6-1; J gene: TRBJ1-1; CDR3 DNA: TGTGCCAGCAGTGAAGGGACAGGGCTGCGAACTGAAGCTTTCTTT; CDR3 protein: CASSEGTGLRTEAFF
clone size: NA; D gene: NA; V gene: TRBV12-3/TRBV12-4; J gene: TRBJ2-7; CDR3 DNA: TGTGCCAGCAGTTCACTCAACGAGCAGTACTTC; CDR3 protein: CASSSLNEQYF
clone size: NA; D gene: TRBD1; V gene: TRBV3-1/TRBV3-2; J gene: TRBJ2-7; CDR3 DNA: TGTGCCAGCAGCCCCCCAGGGACAGGTATCCACGAGCAGTACTTC; CDR3 protein: CASSPPGTGIHEQYF
clone size: NA; D gene: NA; V gene: TRBV7-9; J gene: TRBJ1-2; CDR3 DNA: TGTGCCAGCAGCTCCCCAGGGACCGCCGGGGGAGGCTACACCTTC; CDR3 protein: CASSSPGTAGGGYTF
clone size: NA; D gene: NA; V gene: TRBV12-3/TRBV12-4; J gene: TRBJ1-1; CDR3 DNA: NA; CDR3 protein: CASILGGGTEAFF
clone size: NA; D gene: NA; V gene: TRBV5-6; J gene: TRBJ1-2; CDR3 DNA: TGTGCCAGCAGCGGGGGTCGAGACTATGGCTACACCTTC; CDR3 protein: CASSGGRDYGYTF
clone size: NA; D gene: TRBD1; V gene: TRBV5-1; J gene: TRBJ1-6; CDR3 DNA: TGCGCCAGCAGCTCGGGACAGGGGGCGTCTTTTAATTCACCCCTCCACTTT; CDR3 protein: CASSSGQGASFNSPLHF
clone size: once; D gene: TRBD2; V gene: TRBV12-3/TRBV12-4; J gene: TRBJ2-5; CDR3 DNA: TGTGCCAGCAGTTTAACTAGCGGGAGGGCCCAGTACTTC; CDR3 protein: CASSLTSGRAQYF
clone size: NA; D gene: TRBD1; V gene: TRBV7-9; J gene: TRBJ2-2; CDR3 DNA: TGTGCCAGCAGAGGACAGGGGATTACCGGGGAGCTGTTTTTT; CDR3 protein: CASRGQGITGELFF
clone size: NA; D gene: NA; V gene: TRBV7-2; J gene: TRBJ2-3; CDR3 DNA: TGTGCCAGCAGCTTAGTGATGGGGCTGCCCACAGATACGCAGTATTTT; CDR3 protein: CASSLVMGLPTDTQYF
clone size: NA; D gene: TRBD1; V gene: TRBV19; J gene: TRBJ1-1; CDR3 DNA: TGTGCCAGTACCCCGGGACAGGGAAGGTTGGAGAACACTGAAGCTTTCTTT; CDR3 protein: CASTPGQGRLENTEAFF
clone size: NA; D gene: NA; V gene: TRBV19; J gene: TRBJ2-7; CDR3 DNA: TGTGCCAGTAGTATAGTAGGGCTCTCCTACGAGCAGTACTTC; CDR3 protein: CASSIVGLSYEQYF
clone size: NA; D gene: NA; V gene: TRBV10-3; J gene: TRBJ1-5; CDR3 DNA: TGTGCCACTGGGGGGGGTTATAGCAATCAGCCCCAGCATTTT; CDR3 protein: CATGGGYSNQPQHF
clone size: NA; D gene: NA; V gene: TRBV1; J gene: TRBJ1-1; CDR3 DNA: TGCACCAGCGGGCAGGAGGGCCATATGAACACTGAAGCTTTCTTT; CDR3 protein: CTSGQEGHMNTEAFF
clone size: NA; D gene: NA; V gene: TRBV15; J gene: TRBJ1-4; CDR3 DNA: TGTGCCACCAGCAGAGCCCCGGGGTCGAATGAAAAACTGTTTTTT; CDR3 protein: CATSRAPGSNEKLFF
clone size: NA; D gene: TRBD1; V gene: TRBV11-3; J gene: TRBJ2-1; CDR3 DNA: TGTGCCAGCAGCCCCGGGGCCGGGGACAGGGGTCATGAGCAGTTCTTC; CDR3 protein: CASSPGAGDRGHEQFF
clone size: once; D gene: NA; V gene: TRBV5-1; J gene: TRBJ2-2; CDR3 DNA: TGCGCCAGCAGCCTGACAGCGAACACCGGGGAGCTGTTTTTT; CDR3 protein: CASSLTANTGELFF
clone size: NA; D gene: TRBD2; V gene: TRBV29-1; J gene: TRBJ2-5; CDR3 DNA: TGCAGCGTTGAAGGAGTGACTAGCGGGAGGGAATTAGAGACCCAGTACTTC; CDR3 protein: CSVEGVTSGRELETQYF
clone size: NA; D gene: NA; V gene: TRBV5-6; J gene: TRBJ1-1; CDR3 DNA: TGTGCCACCATTTCTGGGAGGGGTAAAACTGAAGCTTTCTTT; CDR3 protein: CATISGRGKTEAFF